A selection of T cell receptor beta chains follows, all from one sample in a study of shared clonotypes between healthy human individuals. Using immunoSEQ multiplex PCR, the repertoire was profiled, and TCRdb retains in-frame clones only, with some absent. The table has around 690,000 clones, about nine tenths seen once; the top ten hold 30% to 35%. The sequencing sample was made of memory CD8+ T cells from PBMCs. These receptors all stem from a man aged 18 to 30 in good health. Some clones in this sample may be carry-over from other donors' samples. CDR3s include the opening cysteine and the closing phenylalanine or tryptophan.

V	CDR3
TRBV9	CASSVEASGLSSYNEQFF
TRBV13	CASSSARTGSTYEQYF
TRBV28	CASCRRAGNTIYF
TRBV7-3	CASSLNVGLTTEAFF
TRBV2	CASSWVLYEQYF
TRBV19	CASSIWVLAGGRSTSGANVLTF
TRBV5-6	CASSLAGGRSIEQYF
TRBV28	CASSLWPSGRIYNEQFF
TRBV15	CATSTTGLSSYNEQFF
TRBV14	CASSQRLGGTLGLEQFF
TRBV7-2	CASSFGPSTSGRVDTQYF
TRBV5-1	CASSLTLAGAPEQYF
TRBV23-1	CASPAANTGELFF
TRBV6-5	CASSYPRGGTNEQFF
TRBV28	CASRPHPAVAQPGGGYGYTF
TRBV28	CASSLDRRIYEQYF
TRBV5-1	CASRVGTRYEQYF
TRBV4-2	CASSQTFGGTEKLFF
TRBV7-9	CASSPPIRNTEAFF
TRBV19	CASSTAGLIEAFF
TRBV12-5	CASGSTSAQFF
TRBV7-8	CASSLGPTVSNQPQHF
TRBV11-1	CASSPGLAVYNEQFF
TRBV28	CASSLLGDRGKAASYNEQFF
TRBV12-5	CASGLDRTGRITDTQYF
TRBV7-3	CASSSRPYNEQFF
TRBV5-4	CASSLGADTQYF
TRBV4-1	CASSQSTGLSNQPQHF
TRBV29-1	CSVTGGGTEAFF
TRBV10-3	CAINGGLYTEAFF